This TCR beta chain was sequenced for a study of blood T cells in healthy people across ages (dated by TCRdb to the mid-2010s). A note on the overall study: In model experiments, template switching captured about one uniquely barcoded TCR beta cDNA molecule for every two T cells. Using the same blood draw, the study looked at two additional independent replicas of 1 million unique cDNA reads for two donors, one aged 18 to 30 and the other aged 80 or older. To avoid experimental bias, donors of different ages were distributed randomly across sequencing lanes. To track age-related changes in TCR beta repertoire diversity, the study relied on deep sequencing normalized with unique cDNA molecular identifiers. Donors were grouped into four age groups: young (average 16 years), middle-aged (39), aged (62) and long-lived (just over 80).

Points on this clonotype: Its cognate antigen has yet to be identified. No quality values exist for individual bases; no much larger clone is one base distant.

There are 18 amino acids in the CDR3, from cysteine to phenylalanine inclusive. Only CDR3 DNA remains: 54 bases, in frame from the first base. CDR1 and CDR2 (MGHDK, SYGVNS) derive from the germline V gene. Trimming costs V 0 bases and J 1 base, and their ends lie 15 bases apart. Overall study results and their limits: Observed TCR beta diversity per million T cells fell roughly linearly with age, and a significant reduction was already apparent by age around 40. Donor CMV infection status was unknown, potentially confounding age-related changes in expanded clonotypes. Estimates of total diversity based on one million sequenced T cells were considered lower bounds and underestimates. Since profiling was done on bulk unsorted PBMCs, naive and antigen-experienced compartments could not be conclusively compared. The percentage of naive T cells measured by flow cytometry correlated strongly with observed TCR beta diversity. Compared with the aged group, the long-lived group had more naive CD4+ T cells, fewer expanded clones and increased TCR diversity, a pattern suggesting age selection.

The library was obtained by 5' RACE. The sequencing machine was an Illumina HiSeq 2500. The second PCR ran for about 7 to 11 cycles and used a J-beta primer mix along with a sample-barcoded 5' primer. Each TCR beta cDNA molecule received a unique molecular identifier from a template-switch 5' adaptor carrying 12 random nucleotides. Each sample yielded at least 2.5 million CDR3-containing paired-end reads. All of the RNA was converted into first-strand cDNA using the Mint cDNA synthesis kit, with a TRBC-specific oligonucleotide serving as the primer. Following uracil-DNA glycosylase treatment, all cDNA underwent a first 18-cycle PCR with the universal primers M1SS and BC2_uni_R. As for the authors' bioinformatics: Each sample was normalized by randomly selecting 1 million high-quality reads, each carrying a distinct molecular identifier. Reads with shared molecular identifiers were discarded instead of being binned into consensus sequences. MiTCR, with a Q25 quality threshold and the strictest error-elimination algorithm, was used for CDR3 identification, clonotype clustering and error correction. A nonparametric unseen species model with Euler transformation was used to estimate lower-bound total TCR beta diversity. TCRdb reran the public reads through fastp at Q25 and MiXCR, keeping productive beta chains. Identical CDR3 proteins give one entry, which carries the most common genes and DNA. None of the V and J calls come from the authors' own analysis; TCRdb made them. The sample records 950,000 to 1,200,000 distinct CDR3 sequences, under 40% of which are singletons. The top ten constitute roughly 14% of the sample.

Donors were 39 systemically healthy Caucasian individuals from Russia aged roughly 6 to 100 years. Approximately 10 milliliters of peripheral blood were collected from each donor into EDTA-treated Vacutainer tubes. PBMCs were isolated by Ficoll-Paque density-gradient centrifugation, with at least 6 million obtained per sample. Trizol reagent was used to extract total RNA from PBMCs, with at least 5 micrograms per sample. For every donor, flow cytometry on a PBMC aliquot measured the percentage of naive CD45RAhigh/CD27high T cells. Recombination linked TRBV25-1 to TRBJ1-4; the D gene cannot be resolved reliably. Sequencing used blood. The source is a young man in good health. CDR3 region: CASSEYGPLVETNEKLFF. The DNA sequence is TGTGCCAGCAGTGAATATGGCCCGTTAGTAGAAACTAATGAAAAACTGTTTTTT.